Listed below are T cell receptor beta chains from one sample, sequenced in a study of blood T cell repertoires in COVID-19. The method was immunoSEQ multiplex PCR; TCRdb's version includes in-frame clones alone and lacks a portion of them. The sample has about 300,000 clones, 90% seen once. Source material: peripheral blood. The receptors here all came from a woman aged 50 to 60 with COVID-19, enrolled during active disease. The CDR3 runs from the conserved cysteine through the conserved F or W. A D gene is named only where the DNA matches it firmly. Clone size is not always given. Where it is, it says once, few, many or a class for expanded clones.

J,V,size,D,DNA,CDR3
TRBJ2-7,TRBV7-2,few,.,TGTGCCAGCAAAGGAGGGCCGAGCTCCTACGAGCAGTACTTC,CASKGGPSSYEQYF
TRBJ2-2,TRBV5-1,few,TRBD1,TGCGCCAGCAGCCCCGGGACAGGGAACACCGGGGAGCTGTTTTTT,CASSPGTGNTGELFF
TRBJ2-5,TRBV24-1,.,.,TGTGCCACCAGTGACTATGGAGCTGATCCGTCCCAAGAGACCCAGTACTTC,CATSDYGADPSQETQYF
TRBJ1-1,TRBV6-2/TRBV6-3,.,.,TGTGCCAGCAGTTACTTTCGAGACAGGGAAGCTTTCTTT,CASSYFRDREAFF
TRBJ2-7,TRBV4-2,.,TRBD2,TGTGCCAGCAGCCAAGCACGGACTAGCGGGAGCTCCTACGAGCAGTACTTC,CASSQARTSGSSYEQYF
TRBJ1-2,TRBV2,.,TRBD1,TGTGCCAGCAGTGAAGTGGACAGGGGGGTTGATGGCTACACCTTC,CASSEVDRGVDGYTF
TRBJ2-2,TRBV3-1/TRBV3-2,.,.,TGTGCCAGCAGCCAACATCCGGCGAACACCGGGGAGCTGTTTTTT,CASSQHPANTGELFF
TRBJ2-1,TRBV24-1,.,TRBD1,TGTGCCACCAGTGACTACCCGGGACAGGGGGGCAATGAGCAGTTCTTC,CATSDYPGQGGNEQFF
TRBJ2-1,TRBV11-3,.,.,TGTGCCAGCAGCTTATTCGGAGGGTACTCCTACAATGAGCAGTTCTTC,CASSLFGGYSYNEQFF
TRBJ2-1,TRBV5-1,.,.,TGCGCCAGCAGCTTGTTCCTAACTCAATACAATGAGCAGTTCTTC,CASSLFLTQYNEQFF
TRBJ1-2,TRBV9,.,.,TGTGCCAGCAGCGTAGGGGCCGGCTATGGCTACACCTTC,CASSVGAGYGYTF
TRBJ2-7,TRBV11-3,once,.,TGTGCCAGCAGCAACAGGGGGGGGCTCGAGCAGTACTTC,CASSNRGGLEQYF
TRBJ2-2,TRBV30,.,TRBD1,TGTGCCTGGAGTAGGACAGGGTCAACCGGGGAGCTGTTTTTT,CAWSRTGSTGELFF
TRBJ2-7,TRBV11-2,.,.,TGTGCCAGCAGCTTAGGACTAGAGGTATCCGAGCAGTACTTC,CASSLGLEVSEQYF
TRBJ1-3,TRBV30,.,.,TGTGCCTGGAGTGTCGCTTGGGCCTCAAAGGGAAACACCATATATTTT,CAWSVAWASKGNTIYF
TRBJ2-3,TRBV27,once,TRBD2,TGTGCCAGCAGTTTGTTAACCGGGACTACCACAGATACGCAGTATTTT,CASSLLTGTTTDTQYF
TRBJ2-5,TRBV18,.,TRBD1,TGTGCCAGCTCACCGGGACAGGGTGGGGAGACCCAGTACTTC,CASSPGQGGETQYF
TRBJ2-7,TRBV19,.,TRBD1,TGTGCCAGTAGTTGGACAGGGGGGGACGAGCAGTACTTC,CASSWTGGDEQYF
TRBJ2-7,TRBV7-9,.,TRBD2,TGTGCCAGCAGCCTCGGGCTTAGACTAGCAGAGTACGAGCAGTACTTC,CASSLGLRLAEYEQYF
TRBJ1-3,TRBV18,once,TRBD1,TGTGCCAGCTCACAGGGGGCGACTGGAAACACCATATATTTT,CASSQGATGNTIYF
TRBJ1-2,TRBV28,once,.,TGTGCCAGCAGTTCACGGAGAAGCTACACCTTC,CASSSRRSYTF
TRBJ1-5,TRBV19,.,TRBD1,TGTGCCAGTACTCGGACAGGGGGAAGGAGCAATCAGCCCCAGCATTTT,CASTRTGGRSNQPQHF
TRBJ2-7,TRBV19,.,TRBD2,TGTGCCAGTAGTATGGCTAGCGGGAGGCAGTCACCCTACGAGCAGTACTTC,CASSMASGRQSPYEQYF
TRBJ2-6,TRBV28,.,TRBD1,TGTGCCAGCAGTACAGGGGGCCCCGCTGGGGCCAACGTCCTGACTTTC,CASSTGGPAGANVLTF
TRBJ2-7,TRBV11-3,.,.,TGTGCCAGCAGCTCAGGGAGGTCGGGAATCTACAACGAGCAGTACTTC,CASSSGRSGIYNEQYF
TRBJ1-1,TRBV19,.,.,TGTGCCAGTAGGTCCGGGGGGTACACTGAAGCTTTCTTT,CASRSGGYTEAFF
TRBJ1-6,TRBV19,once,.,TGTGCCAGTAGTTGGGGCAGTCCTAATTCACCCCTCCACTTT,CASSWGSPNSPLHF